The source of this T cell receptor beta chain is a study of blood T cell repertoires in COVID-19. Looking at the study overall: Sources were T cells, B-cell-depleted T cells, or PBMCs; the material itself was cDNA or gDNA.

This clone was counted between two and nine times. Using immunoSEQ multiplex PCR, the repertoire was profiled, and TCRdb retains in-frame clones only, with some absent. Of hundreds of thousands of clones in the sample, roughly 90% were seen once. Trimming pared 7 bases from V and 0 bases from J, leaving 7 bases between. CDR3 length: 13 residues. CDR1 is LNHDA and CDR2 is SQIVND in the germline V gene (reference sequence). The rearrangement joins TRBV19 to TRBJ1-3; no clear D gene. The specimen was peripheral blood. This TCR was recovered from a man aged 18 to 30 with active or convalescent COVID-19. CDR3 DNA sequence: TGTGCCAGTACTTTCCCCTCTGGAAACACCATATATTTT. Its protein product is CASTFPSGNTIYF.